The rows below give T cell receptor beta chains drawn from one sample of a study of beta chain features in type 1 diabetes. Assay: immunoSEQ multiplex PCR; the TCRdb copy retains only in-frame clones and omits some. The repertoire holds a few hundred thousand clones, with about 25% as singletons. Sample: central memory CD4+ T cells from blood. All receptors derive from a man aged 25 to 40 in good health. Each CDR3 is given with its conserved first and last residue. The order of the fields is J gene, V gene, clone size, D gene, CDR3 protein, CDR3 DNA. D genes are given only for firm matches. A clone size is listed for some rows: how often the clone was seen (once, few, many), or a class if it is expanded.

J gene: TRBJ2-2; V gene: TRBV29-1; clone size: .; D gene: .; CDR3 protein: CSVVVGAMNTGELFF; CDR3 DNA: TGCAGCGTTGTCGTGGGAGCCATGAACACCGGGGAGCTGTTTTTT
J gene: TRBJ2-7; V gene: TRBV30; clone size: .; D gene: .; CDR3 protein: CAWRTSGNSYEQYF; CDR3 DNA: TGTGCCTGGAGAACCAGCGGAAATTCCTACGAGCAGTACTTC
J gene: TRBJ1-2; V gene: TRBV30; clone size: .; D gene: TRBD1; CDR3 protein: CAWSPGTGTYGYTF; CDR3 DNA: TGTGCCTGGAGCCCAGGGACAGGAACCTATGGCTACACCTTC
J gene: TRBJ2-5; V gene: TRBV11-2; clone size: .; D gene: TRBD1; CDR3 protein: CASSLQTGLQETQYF; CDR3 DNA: TGTGCCAGCAGCTTACAGACAGGGCTACAAGAGACCCAGTACTTC
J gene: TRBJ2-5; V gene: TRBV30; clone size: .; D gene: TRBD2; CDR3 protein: CAWTRGGTETQYF; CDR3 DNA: TGTGCCTGGACCCGGGGGGGGACGGAGACCCAGTACTTC
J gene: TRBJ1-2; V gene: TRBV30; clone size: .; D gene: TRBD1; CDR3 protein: CAWSGGTGGWYGYTF; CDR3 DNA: TGTGCCTGGAGTGGTGGGACAGGGGGATGGTATGGCTACACCTTC
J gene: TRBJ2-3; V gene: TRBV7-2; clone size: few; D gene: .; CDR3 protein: CASSFKSGTDTQYF; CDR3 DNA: TGTGCCAGCAGCTTTAAAAGCGGCACAGATACGCAGTATTTT
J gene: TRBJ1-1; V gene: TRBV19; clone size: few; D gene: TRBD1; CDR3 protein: CASLLQGALTEAFF; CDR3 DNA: TGTGCCAGCCTGCTACAGGGGGCGCTCACTGAAGCTTTCTTT
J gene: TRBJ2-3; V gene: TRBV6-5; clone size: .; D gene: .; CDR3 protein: CASSPGRHTDTQYF; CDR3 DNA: TGTGCCAGCAGTCCGGGACGGCACACAGATACGCAGTATTTT
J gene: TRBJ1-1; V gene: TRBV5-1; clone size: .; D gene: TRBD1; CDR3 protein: CASSDPGQATEAFF; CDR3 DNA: TGCGCCAGCAGCGATCCGGGACAGGCCACTGAAGCTTTCTTT
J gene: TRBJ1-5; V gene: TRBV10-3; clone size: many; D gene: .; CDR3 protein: CAIGSQGSQPQHF; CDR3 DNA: TGTGCCATCGGGTCCCAGGGAAGTCAGCCCCAGCATTTT
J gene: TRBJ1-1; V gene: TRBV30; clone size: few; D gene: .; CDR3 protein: CAWSPGRGTEAFF; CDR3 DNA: TGTGCCTGGAGTCCTGGCCGGGGCACTGAAGCTTTCTTT
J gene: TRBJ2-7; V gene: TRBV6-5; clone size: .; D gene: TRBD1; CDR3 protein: CASSYLYRGSYEQYF; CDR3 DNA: TGTGCCAGCAGTTACCTCTACAGGGGCTCCTACGAGCAGTACTTC
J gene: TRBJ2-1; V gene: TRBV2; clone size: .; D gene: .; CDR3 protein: CASSEGSGYNEQFF; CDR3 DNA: TGTGCCAGCAGTGAAGGTAGCGGTTACAATGAGCAGTTCTTC
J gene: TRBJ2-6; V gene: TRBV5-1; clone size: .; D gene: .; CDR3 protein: CASSGRTDSSGANVLTF; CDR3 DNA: TGCGCCAGCAGCGGACGGACAGATAGCTCTGGGGCCAACGTCCTGACTTTC
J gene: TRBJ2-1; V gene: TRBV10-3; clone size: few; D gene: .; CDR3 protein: CAISPSSYNEQFF; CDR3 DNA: TGTGCCATCTCACCGAGCTCCTACAATGAGCAGTTCTTC
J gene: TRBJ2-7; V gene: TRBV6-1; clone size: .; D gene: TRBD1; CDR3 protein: CASSPRQGAAYEQYF; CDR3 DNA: TGTGCCAGCAGTCCGCGACAGGGGGCAGCCTACGAGCAGTACTTC
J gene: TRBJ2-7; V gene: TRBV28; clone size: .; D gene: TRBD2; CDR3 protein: CASSSGLAWEQYF; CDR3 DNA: TGTGCCAGCAGTTCGGGACTAGCCTGGGAGCAGTACTTC
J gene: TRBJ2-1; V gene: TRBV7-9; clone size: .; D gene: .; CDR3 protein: CASSLANNEQFF; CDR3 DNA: TGTGCCAGCAGTCTAGCGAACAATGAGCAGTTCTTC
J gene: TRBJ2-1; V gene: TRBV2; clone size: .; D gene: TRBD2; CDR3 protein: CASRDSLAGVEQFF; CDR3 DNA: TGTGCCAGCAGGGATTCGCTAGCGGGGGTGGAGCAGTTCTTC
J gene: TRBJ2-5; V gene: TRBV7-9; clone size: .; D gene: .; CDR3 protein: CASSLSLQETQYF; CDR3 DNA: TGTGCCAGCAGCTTAAGTCTCCAAGAGACCCAGTACTTC
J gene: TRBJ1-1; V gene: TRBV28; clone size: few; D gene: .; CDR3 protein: CASSLTQGRIEAFF; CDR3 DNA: TGTGCCAGCAGTCTGACACAGGGCCGGATTGAAGCTTTCTTT
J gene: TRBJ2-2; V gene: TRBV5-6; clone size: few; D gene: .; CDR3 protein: CASSLAGGANTGELFF; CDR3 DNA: TGTGCCAGCAGCTTGGCGGGCGGGGCGAACACCGGGGAGCTGTTTTTT
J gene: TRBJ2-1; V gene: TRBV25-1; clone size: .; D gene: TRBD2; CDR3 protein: CASRGTSGAQFF; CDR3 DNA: TGTGCCAGCAGGGGGACTAGCGGGGCTCAGTTCTTC
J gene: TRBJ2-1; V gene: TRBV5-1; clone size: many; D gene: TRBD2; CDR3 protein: CASSFRSTSINEQFF; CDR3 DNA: TGCGCCAGCAGCTTTAGATCGACTAGCATCAATGAGCAGTTCTTC
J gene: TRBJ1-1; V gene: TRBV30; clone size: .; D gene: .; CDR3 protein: CAWKSRTEAFF; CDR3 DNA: TGTGCCTGGAAAAGCCGCACTGAAGCTTTCTTT
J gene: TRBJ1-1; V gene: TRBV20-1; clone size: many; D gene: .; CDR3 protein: CSARVNTEAFF; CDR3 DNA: TGCAGTGCTAGAGTGAACACTGAAGCTTTCTTT
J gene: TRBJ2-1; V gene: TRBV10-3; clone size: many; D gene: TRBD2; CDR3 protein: CAISESSGRNEQFF; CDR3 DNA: TGTGCCATCAGTGAGTCTAGCGGGAGGAATGAGCAGTTCTTC
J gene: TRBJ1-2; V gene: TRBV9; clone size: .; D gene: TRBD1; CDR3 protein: CASSVWTGNYGYTF; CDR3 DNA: TGTGCCAGCAGCGTATGGACAGGAAACTATGGCTACACCTTC
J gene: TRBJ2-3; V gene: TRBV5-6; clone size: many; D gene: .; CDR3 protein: CASSSLTAAGTDTQYF; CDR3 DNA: TGTGCCAGCAGCTCCCTGACTGCCGCGGGCACAGATACGCAGTATTTT
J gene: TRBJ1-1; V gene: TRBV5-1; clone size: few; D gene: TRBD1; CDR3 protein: CASSDSGGSGEAFF; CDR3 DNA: TGCGCCAGCAGCGATTCAGGGGGCTCGGGTGAAGCTTTCTTT
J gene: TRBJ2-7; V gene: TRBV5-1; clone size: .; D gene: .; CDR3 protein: CASSSTYSSYEQYF; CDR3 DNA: TGCGCCAGCAGTTCTACCTACAGCTCCTACGAGCAGTACTTC
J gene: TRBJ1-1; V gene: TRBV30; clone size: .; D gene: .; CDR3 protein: CAWSVRRAPEAFF; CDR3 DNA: TGTGCCTGGAGTGTACGCAGGGCTCCTGAAGCTTTCTTT
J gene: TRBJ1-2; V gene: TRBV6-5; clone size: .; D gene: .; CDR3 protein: CASSLSLAYGYTF; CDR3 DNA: TGTGCCAGCAGTTTATCTCTGGCCTATGGCTACACCTTC
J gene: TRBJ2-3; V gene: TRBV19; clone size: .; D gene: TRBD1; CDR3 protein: CASSTSWTGSDTQYF; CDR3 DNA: TGTGCCAGTAGTACTTCTTGGACAGGATCAGATACGCAGTATTTT
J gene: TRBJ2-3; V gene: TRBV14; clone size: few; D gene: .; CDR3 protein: CASTRGSDRTDTQYF; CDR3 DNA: TGTGCCAGCACTCGTGGGAGCGACCGCACAGATACGCAGTATTTT
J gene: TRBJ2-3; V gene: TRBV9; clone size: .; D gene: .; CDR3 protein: CASSVVGDTQYF; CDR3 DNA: TGTGCCAGCAGCGTAGTCGGAGATACGCAGTATTTT